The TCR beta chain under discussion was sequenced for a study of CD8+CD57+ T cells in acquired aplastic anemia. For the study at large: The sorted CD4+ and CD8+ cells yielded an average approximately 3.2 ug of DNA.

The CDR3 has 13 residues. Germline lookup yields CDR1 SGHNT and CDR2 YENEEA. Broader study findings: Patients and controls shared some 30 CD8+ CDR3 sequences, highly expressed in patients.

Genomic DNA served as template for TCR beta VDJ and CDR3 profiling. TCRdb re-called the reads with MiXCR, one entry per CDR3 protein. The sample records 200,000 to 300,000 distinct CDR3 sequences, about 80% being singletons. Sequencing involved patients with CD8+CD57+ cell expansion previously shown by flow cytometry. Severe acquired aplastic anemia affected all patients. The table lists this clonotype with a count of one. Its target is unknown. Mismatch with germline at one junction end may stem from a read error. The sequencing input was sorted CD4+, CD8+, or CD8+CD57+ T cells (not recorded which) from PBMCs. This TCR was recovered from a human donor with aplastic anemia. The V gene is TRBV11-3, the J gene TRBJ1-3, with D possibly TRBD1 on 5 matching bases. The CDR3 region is CASSLARGKTIYF. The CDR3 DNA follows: TGTGCCAGCAGCTTAGCTAGGGGAAAAACCATATATTTT. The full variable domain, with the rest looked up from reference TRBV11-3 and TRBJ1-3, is EAGVVQSPRYKIIEKKQPVAFWCNPISGHNTLYWYLQNLGQGPELLIRYENEEAVDDSQLPKDRFSAERLKGVDSTLKIQPAELGDSAVYLCASSLARGKTIYFGEGSWLTVV.